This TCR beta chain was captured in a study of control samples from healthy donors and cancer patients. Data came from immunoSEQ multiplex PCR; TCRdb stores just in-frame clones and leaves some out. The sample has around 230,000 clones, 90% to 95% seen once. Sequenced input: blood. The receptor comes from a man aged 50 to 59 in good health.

The CDR3 is CASSERRDRMFSYGYTF. As DNA, the CDR3 is TGTGCCAGTAGCGAGCGGCGGGACAGGATGTTTTCCTATGGCTACACCTTC. The chain has TRBV19 and TRBJ1-2; 8 nucleotides align to TRBD1. The germline V gene has CDR1 LNHDA and CDR2 SQIVND (reference sequence). CDR3 size: 17 residues. The V segment lost 6 bases and the J segment 4 bases; nucleotides outside the gene matches: 16.